The text below deals with one T cell receptor (beta chain). Using immunoSEQ multiplex PCR, the repertoire was profiled, and TCRdb retains in-frame clones only, with some absent. Here the sample spans more than 65,000 clones, approximately 84% being singletons. These data are taken from a study of blood T cell repertoires in COVID-19. On the study more broadly: Acute and convalescent COVID-19 specimens originated in the United States, Italy and Spain. Sample material is recorded as cDNA or gDNA derived from T cells, B-cell-depleted T cells, or PBMCs.

The length of the CDR3 is 12 residues. Germline-derived CDR1 and CDR2 are SGHVS and FQNEAQ. V was pared by 5 bases and J by 2 bases, with 7 bases between. The chain couples TRBV7-8 to TRBJ2-7; D uncertain. The TCR was taken from a man between 60 and 70 years old with active or convalescent COVID-19. The sample taken for sequencing was peripheral blood. CDR3 loop: CASSPSPYEQYF. In DNA, the CDR3 is TGTGCCAGCAGCCCTTCCCCCTACGAGCAGTACTTC.